Shown below are 9 T cell receptor beta chains from a single sample sequenced in a study of T cell responses to AZD1222 COVID-19 vaccine. Measured with immunoSEQ multiplex PCR; TCRdb has only the in-frame clones, and not every one. The table has just under 150,000 clones, over 85% seen once; the top ten hold roughly 1.8%. The sequenced sample was peripheral blood, obtained 28 days after the second AZD1222 dose. These receptor sequences come from an adult who received the AZD1222 COVID-19 vaccine.

This clone was observed a single time. V usage is TRBV5-1 and J usage is TRBJ2-1; 8 bases are a match to TRBD2. Germline-derived CDR1 and CDR2 are SGHRS and YFSETQ. Losses at the gene ends were 7 bases for V and 6 bases for J; bases not matched to a gene: 15. The CDR3 is 16 residues long. CDR3 nucleotides: TGCGCCAGCCGCCTGGGGCCCGGGAGGGGTAGCAATGAGCAGTTCTTC. It specifies CASRLGPGRGSNEQFF.

The sample holds one count of this clone. The chain joins TRBV18 to TRBJ1-4, with 7 bases that match TRBD1. CDR1 and CDR2 from the germline V gene are KGHSH and LQKENI. The CDR3 has 14 amino acids. J lost 8 bases, V lost 2 bases, and 5 bases had no gene match. CDR3 bases: TGTGCCAGCTCACCATCAGGGGGAAGCGAAAAACTGTTTTTT. Protein product: CASSPSGGSEKLFF.

V and J are TRBV28 and TRBJ2-5, with TRBD2 identical over 7 bases. This CDR3 is built from 16 residues. Germline V lookup: CDR1 MDHEN, CDR2 SYDVKM. Losses at the gene ends were 1 base for V and 5 bases for J; bases not matched to a gene: 10. The CDR3 DNA is TGTGCCAGCAGTTTATTTCGCGGGAGTGGGTATGAGACCCAGTACTTC. It translates to CASSLFRGSGYETQYF. The full variable domain, completed using reference TRBV28 and TRBJ2-5, is DVKVTQSSRYLVKRTGEKVFLECVQDMDHENMFWYRQDPGLGLRLIYFSYDVKMKEKGDIPEGYSVSREKKERFSLILESASTNQTSMYLCASSLFRGSGYETQYFGPGTRLLVL.

This chain connects TRBV4-3 to TRBJ1-1; D uncertain. Trimming shortened V by 4 bases and J by 3 bases, and 15 bases separated the two germline ends. This CDR3 is built from 15 residues. The germline gives CDR1 LGHNA, CDR2 YSLEER. For the CDR3, the DNA is TGCGCCAGCAGCCTATATGCCCCCAGCGACACTGAAGCTTTCTTT. This encodes CASSLYAPSDTEAFF.

The chain carries TRBV3-1 (or the pseudogene TRBV3-2) and TRBJ2-7; TRBD1 aligns across 12 bases. V lost 0 bases to trimming and J lost 5 bases; unmatched junction nucleotides: 5. Per the germline V gene, CDR1 is LGHDT and CDR2 is YNNKEL (reference sequence). This CDR3 has 16 amino acids. The DNA for the CDR3 is TGTGCCAGCAGCCAAGATCCCGGGACAGGGGGCCACGAGCAGTACTTC. Its protein is CASSQDPGTGGHEQYF.

The V call is TRBV2, the J call TRBJ1-1; unclear D gene. CDR1 SNHLY and CDR2 FYNNEI come from the germline V gene. The CDR3 loop spans 12 amino acids. V lost 8 bases, J lost 2 bases, and 9 bases lay in between. The CDR3: CASLSRNTEAFF. The DNA for the CDR3 is TGTGCCAGCCTATCGAGAAACACTGAAGCTTTCTTT.

The chain employs TRBV2 and TRBJ1-1; no clear D gene. This CDR3 region has 16 residues. The V gene's germline CDR1 is SNHLY and CDR2 FYNNEI. With 2 bases removed from V and 5 bases from J, the gap between germline ends came to 18 bases. Here the CDR3 DNA reads TGTGCCAGCAGTGAATCAATTGAAGGGTCGGATACTGAAGCTTTCTTT. Translated: CASSESIEGSDTEAFF.

The gene calls are TRBV4-3 and TRBJ2-1; TRBD2 aligns across 10 bases. The length of the CDR3 is 16 residues. V shed 1 base and J 0 bases; nucleotides not matched to a gene: 0. CDR1 and CDR2 (germline): LGHNA, YSLEER. CDR3 protein: CASSQASGSSYNEQFF. The DNA of the CDR3 is TGCGCCAGCAGCCAAGCTAGCGGGAGCTCCTACAATGAGCAGTTCTTC.

The V and J genes are TRBV4-1 and TRBJ1-4, with 11 bases that match TRBD1. The CDR3 has 15 residues. Germline V gives CDR1 MGHRA, CDR2 YSYEKL. Trimming took 6 bases from V and 7 from J; bases not matched to a gene: 7. CDR3 in amino acids: CASRIGQGAFEKLFF. CDR3 coding DNA: TGCGCCAGCAGGATCGGACAGGGGGCTTTTGAAAAACTGTTTTTT.